What follows are 25 T cell receptor beta chains derived from one specimen sequenced in a study of blood T cell repertoires in COVID-19. TCRdb keeps only in-frame clones here, not all; method: immunoSEQ multiplex PCR. The sample carries about 180,000 clones, 89% recorded once. Sequencing was carried out using PBMCs or T cells enriched from blood (not recorded which). The source is a middle-aged woman with acute COVID-19.

The chain is built from TRBV28 and TRBJ1-5, with 7 bases lining up with TRBD1. CDR3 size: 17 residues. V shed 5 bases and J 3 bases; nucleotides not matched to a gene: 13. Germline V gene sequence: CDR1 MDHEN, CDR2 SYDVKM. CDR3 bases: TGTGCCAGCAGTCCCCCCCAAGGGGGACAGAACAATCAGCCCCAGCATTTT. This gives the protein CASSPPQGGQNNQPQHF.

The V and J genes are TRBV27 and TRBJ2-3; TRBD2 matches at 11 bases. In germline, CDR1 is MNHEY, CDR2 SMNVEV (reference sequence). The J segment lost 4 bases and the V segment lost 3 bases, leaving 3 bases of the junction unmatched. The CDR3 extends over 15 amino acids. The CDR3 reads CASSFSGGAADTQYF. CDR3 nucleotide sequence: TGTGCCAGCAGTTTTAGCGGGGGGGCTGCAGATACGCAGTATTTT.

This clone was observed once. The chain carries TRBV19 and TRBJ1-5; no definite D call. Germline CDR1 reads LNHDA; CDR2 reads SQIVND (reference sequence). This CDR3 is 13 amino acids long. V lost 6 bases, J lost 0 bases, and 6 bases lay in between. Written as DNA, the CDR3 is TGTGCCAGTAGCACTAATAGCAATCAGCCCCAGCATTTT. This gives the protein CASSTNSNQPQHF.

The chain couples TRBV2 to TRBJ2-1; D gene unclear. Germline CDR1 is SNHLY and CDR2 is FYNNEI. The CDR3 runs to 15 residues. V was cut by 4 bases and J by 0 bases, with 10 bases left in between. CDR3 sequence reads: CASSVRRPSYNEQFF. Written as DNA, the CDR3 is TGTGCCAGCAGTGTTAGGCGGCCCTCCTACAATGAGCAGTTCTTC.

This rearrangement joins TRBV9 to TRBJ1-4; 7 nucleotides line up with TRBD1. The CDR3 contains 16 residues. The junction had 9 bases not matched to a gene; V was cut back by 3 bases and J by 4 bases. Per the germline V gene, CDR1 is SGDLS and CDR2 is YYNGEE. DNA for the CDR3: TGTGCCAGCAGCGCGGACGAGGGACAGCGTAATGAAAAACTGTTTTTT. This sequence encodes CASSADEGQRNEKLFF.

The rearrangement links TRBV9 to TRBJ2-6; a weak D match, TRBD1 (5 bases). The germline CDR1 and CDR2 sequences are SGDLS and YYNGEE. Deletions cut 2 bases from V and 2 bases from J, with 8 bases between. The CDR3 covers 15 residues. CDR3 protein: CASSVQGTGANVLTF. Written as DNA, the CDR3 is TGTGCCAGCAGCGTTCAGGGAACTGGGGCCAACGTCCTGACTTTC.

The chain recombines TRBV6-5 with TRBJ1-1, with 11 bases lining up with TRBD1. Germline CDR1 and CDR2: MNHEY and SVGAGI. V was pared by 4 bases and J by 5 bases, with 9 bases of the junction left unmatched. The length of the CDR3 is 16 residues. Written as DNA, the CDR3 is TGTGCCAGCAGTTTCCCCGGGACAGGGGGAAGTACTGAAGCTTTCTTT. Residues: CASSFPGTGGSTEAFF.

The chain carries TRBV7-2 and TRBJ2-7; D is possibly TRBD1 (6 bases). CDR3 length: 15 amino acids. Germline CDR1 SGHTA, CDR2 FQGNSA. V dropped 0 bases and J dropped 2 bases, with 11 bases sitting between them. DNA for the CDR3: TGTGCCAGCAGCTTAGCCGGACAGAATACCTACGAGCAGTACTTC. Translated, it gives CASSLAGQNTYEQYF.

The J gene is TRBJ2-2, the V gene TRBV19; D is unclear. Trimming cost V 4 bases and J 1 base, with 4 bases left between them. The CDR3 sequence is 13 residues long. Germline V CDR1 and CDR2: LNHDA, SQIVND (reference sequence). The CDR3 region is CASSNRNTGELFF. The CDR3 nucleotides are TGTGCCAGTAGTAACAGGAACACCGGGGAGCTGTTTTTT. The variable domain in full, completed from reference TRBV19 and TRBJ2-2, reads DGGITQSPKYLFRKEGQNVTLSCEQNLNHDAMYWYRQDPGQGLRLIYYSQIVNDFQKGDIAEGYSVSREKKESFPLTVTSAQKNPTAFYLCASSNRNTGELFFGEGSRLTVL.

This chain joins TRBV15 and TRBJ1-1; no reliable D call. The ends were cut back, 5 bases at V and 3 bases at J, with 10 bases in the middle. The CDR3 runs to 13 residues. CDR1 is LNHNV, CDR2 YYDKDF, per germline (reference sequence). The CDR3 sequence: CATSLGGHTEAFF. CDR3 nucleotides: TGTGCCACCAGCCTAGGAGGGCACACTGAAGCTTTCTTT.

This sequence joins TRBV5-4 and TRBJ2-7, with D tentatively TRBD2 (6 bases). The germline V gene encodes CDR1 SGHNT and CDR2 YYREEE (reference sequence). Trimming stripped 3 bases from V and 5 bases from J, with 18 bases between. This CDR3 comprises 15 residues. Here the CDR3 reads CASSSLGGALDEQYF. The CDR3 nucleotides read TGTGCCAGCAGCTCCCTGGGCGGGGCTCTCGACGAGCAGTACTTC.

The chain joins TRBV9 to TRBJ1-1; TRBD1 aligns across 10 bases. After removal of 4 bases from V and 0 bases from J, the junction contained 3 bases not matched to a gene. The CDR3 spans 15 residues. Looked up from germline, CDR1 is SGDLS and CDR2 is YYNGEE. In DNA form, the CDR3 reads TGTGCCAGCAGCCAGACAGGGGGCCTGAACACTGAAGCTTTCTTT. Translating it yields CASSQTGGLNTEAFF.

The chain employs TRBV5-5 and TRBJ2-6; no reliable D call. The CDR3 is 15 amino acids. The V gene's germline CDR1 is SGHKS and CDR2 YYEKEE (reference sequence). Trimming pared 0 bases from V and 2 bases from J, leaving 6 bases between. CDR3 protein: CASSLAATGANVLTF. DNA of the CDR3: TGTGCCAGCAGCTTGGCCGCGACTGGGGCCAACGTCCTGACTTTC.

A few counts support this clone. This chain connects TRBV30 to TRBJ1-4, with 9 bases that match TRBD1. The DNA end favors TRBJ2-2, so the J call may be wrong. The length of the CDR3 is 15 residues. In germline, CDR1 is GTSNPN, CDR2 SVGIG (reference sequence). CDR3 residues: CAWSAGQGPSGELFF. CDR3 coding DNA: TGTGCCTGGAGTGCGGGACAGGGACCTTCTGGGGAGCTGTTTTTT.

This clone has more than one count but fewer than ten. The chain links TRBV11-2 to TRBJ2-7; a possible D gene is TRBD1 (6 bases). The CDR3 is made up of 14 amino acids. From germline, CDR1 is SGHAT and CDR2 FQNNGV. V was cut by 8 bases and J by 4 bases, with 18 bases left in between. CDR3 amino acids: CASRLGVQGYEQYF. In DNA, the CDR3 is TGTGCCAGCCGACTGGGGGTGCAGGGGTACGAGCAGTACTTC.

The rearrangement uses TRBV3-1 (or the pseudogene TRBV3-2) and TRBJ1-3; 10 bases are a match to TRBD1. The junction had 5 bases not matched to a gene; V was cut back by 3 bases and J by 0 bases. The CDR3 totals 17 residues. The germline V gene encodes CDR1 LGHDT and CDR2 YNNKEL (reference sequence). CDR3 sequence reads: CASSHRQGAVSGNTIYF. DNA of the CDR3: TGTGCCAGCAGCCACAGACAGGGGGCCGTCTCTGGAAACACCATATATTTT.

The rearrangement uses TRBV3-1 (or the pseudogene TRBV3-2) and TRBJ2-7; 7 nucleotides agree with TRBD1. Germline loops: CDR1 LGHDT, CDR2 YNNKEL (reference sequence). The CDR3 length is 14 residues. V was clipped by 6 bases and J by 3 bases; unmatched bases: 8. The CDR3 spells CASSPGRGLYEQYF. The CDR3 DNA reads TGTGCCAGCAGTCCCGGAAGGGGGCTCTACGAGCAGTACTTC.

This chain joins TRBV7-9 and TRBJ2-1, with 15 bases that match TRBD2. V lost 5 bases and J lost 8; bases outside the gene matches: 4. This CDR3 contains 15 residues. CDR1 and CDR2 (germline): SEHNR, FQNEAQ (reference sequence). The chain's CDR3 is CASSRTSGGAHEQFF. CDR3 nucleotides: TGTGCCAGCAGCAGGACTAGCGGGGGGGCCCATGAGCAGTTCTTC. Supplemented by reference TRBV7-9 and TRBJ2-1, the full variable domain reads DTGVSQNPRHKITKRGQNVTFRCDPISEHNRLYWYRQTLGQGPEFLTYFQNEAQLEKSRLLSDRFSAERPKGSFSTLEIQRTEQGDSAMYLCASSRTSGGAHEQFFGPGTRLTVL.

This sequence joins TRBV3-1 (or the pseudogene TRBV3-2) and TRBJ1-1, with D possibly TRBD1 on 5 matching bases. The V gene's germline CDR1 is LGHDT and CDR2 YNNKEL (reference sequence). Trimming removed 5 bases at V and 5 bases at J, with 21 bases between. This CDR3 contains 16 residues. The CDR3 region is CASSSGPTFLGTEAFF. DNA for the CDR3: TGTGCCAGCAGCTCAGGGCCTACCTTCCTAGGGACTGAAGCTTTCTTT.

CDR3 amino acids: CASSLEASGINEQYF. CDR3 DNA sequence: TGCGCCAGCAGCTTGGAGGCTAGCGGGATCAACGAGCAGTACTTC. The V call is TRBV5-1, the J call TRBJ2-7; 9 bases line up with TRBD2. Germline-derived CDR1 and CDR2 are SGHRS and YFSETQ. The CDR3 covers 15 residues. J was trimmed by 5 bases and V by 0 bases; bases with no gene match: 6.

The chain links TRBV9 to TRBJ2-2; tentatively, D is TRBD2 (5 bases). This CDR3 comprises 15 residues. The V and J ends lost 0 bases and 5 bases respectively, with 11 bases between them. Germline CDR1 reads SGDLS; CDR2 reads YYNGEE. CDR3: CASSVGSVITGELFF. The CDR3 DNA sequence: TGTGCCAGCAGCGTAGGTAGCGTGATAACCGGGGAGCTGTTTTTT.

This clone was detected only once. The chain links TRBV7-9 to TRBJ2-3; possibly TRBD1 for D (5 bases). V lost 2 bases, J lost 4 bases, and 7 bases lay in between. The germline V gene encodes CDR1 SEHNR and CDR2 FQNEAQ (reference sequence). The CDR3 is 13 amino acids. CDR3 nucleotide sequence: TGTGCCAGCAGCTTAAGGGGCCCAGATACGCAGTATTTT. As protein: CASSLRGPDTQYF. The full variable domain, rest sourced from reference TRBV7-9 and TRBJ2-3, is DTGVSQNPRHKITKRGQNVTFRCDPISEHNRLYWYRQTLGQGPEFLTYFQNEAQLEKSRLLSDRFSAERPKGSFSTLEIQRTEQGDSAMYLCASSLRGPDTQYFGPGTRLTVL.

The CDR3 sequence: CASRLLGSSYNEQFF. The CDR3 nucleotides read TGTGCCAGCAGACTACTGGGTTCCTCCTACAATGAGCAGTTCTTC. The V call is TRBV3-1 (or the pseudogene TRBV3-2), the J call TRBJ2-1; D is unclear. Trimming stripped 6 bases from V and 0 bases from J, with 12 bases between. CDR1 LGHDT and CDR2 YNNKEL come from the germline V gene (reference sequence). The length of the CDR3 is 15 residues.

The chain couples TRBV7-6 to TRBJ1-1; D remains unclear. Trimming shortened V by 5 bases and J by 1 base, and 5 bases separated the two germline ends. The CDR3 runs to 12 residues. Germline V gives CDR1 SGHVS, CDR2 FNYEAQ. CDR3 region: CASSAGNTEAFF. The CDR3, as DNA: TGTGCCAGCAGCGCAGGGAACACTGAAGCTTTCTTT.

V gene TRBV6-5 combines with J gene TRBJ1-4; 8 nucleotides agree with TRBD1. The CDR3 sequence is 15 residues long. V shed 3 bases, J shed 4 bases, and the junction held 4 bases outside the gene matches. Germline V gene sequence: CDR1 MNHEY, CDR2 SVGAGI. CDR3 nucleotides: TGTGCCAGCAGTTATCCGACAGGGGATAATGAAAAACTGTTTTTT. It is translated as CASSYPTGDNEKLFF.